This TCR beta chain was captured by sequencing in a study of shared clonotypes between healthy human individuals. With regard to this clone: The antigen remains unidentified.

Study-wide results and caveats: Limitation of the genetic and exposure-history diversity represented came from the few donors.

Template amounts of approximately 300 ng DNA, tens of thousands of T cell genomes, were employed in unsorted PBMC replicate PCRs. Repertoires were generated with immunoSEQ multiplex PCR, while TCRdb's copy carries only in-frame clones and drops some. The repertoire holds fewer than 650,000 clones, 70% to 80% seen once, with 10% to 15% in the top ten. Free of recent acute infections or vaccinations, the donors were healthy HIV-negative adults. Donors were Caucasian adults residing in Nashville, Tennessee, USA. Trimming at V came to 8 bases and at J to 8 bases, leaving 10 bases not matched to a gene. The CDR3 is made up of 14 amino acids. Looked up from germline, CDR1 is ENHRY and CDR2 is SYGVKD.

The receptor was derived from a woman in her forties in good health. Some clones in this sample may be carry-over from other donors' samples. The chain is built from TRBV10-3 and TRBJ2-1, with 9 bases matching TRBD2. The specimen sequenced was PBMCs. The CDR3 sequence is CAIVASGIVDEQFF. The CDR3 DNA sequence: TGTGCCATCGTGGCTAGCGGGATTGTAGATGAGCAGTTCTTC.